These T cell receptor beta chains were read from a single sample in a study of blood T cell repertoires in COVID-19. Repertoires were generated with immunoSEQ multiplex PCR, while TCRdb's copy carries only in-frame clones and drops some. The sample consists of some 260,000 clones, about nine tenths of them appearing once. Sample: PBMCs or T cells enriched from blood (not recorded which). The receptors here all came from a woman in her twenties or thirties with acute COVID-19. Both conserved end residues are part of each CDR3.

>TRBV27
CASSFYLGENTF
>TRBV10-3
CAVGGDVSSYNEQFF
>TRBV29-1
CSVEGREHNNEQFF
>TRBV27
CASSLSKTGLNYGYTF
>TRBV27
CASSGDRARGNTEAFF
>TRBV2
CASAFGNPNSNQPQHF
>TRBV6-2/TRBV6-3
CASSYPDRGPRNEQYF
>TRBV27
CASSFNRRGGEQYF
>TRBV18
CASSPSQGASYNEQFF
>TRBV28
CASREEQGAPKKQYF
>TRBV28
CASSTDRVDQPQHF
>TRBV7-3
CASSSLAGGSYNEQFF